This record covers a single T cell receptor (beta chain). Antigen specificity is unknown. The data originate from a study of T cell responses to AZD1222 COVID-19 vaccine. Method: immunoSEQ multiplex PCR; TCRdb's copy keeps in-frame clones and lacks some. This sample has 200,000 or so clones; over 85% occur once, and the top ten carry about 1%. Pooled together were second doses at about 4 or about 12 weeks. Study-wide results and caveats: As reported, nearly half of all spike-specific TCRs target variant regions that are unmutated. White British ancestry dominated among donors, who included more females, and clonal diversity was possibly underestimated.

Specimen: peripheral blood, collected 28 days after the second AZD1222 dose. The receptor's source is an adult who received the AZD1222 COVID-19 vaccine.

CDR3 protein: CASSLDAYEQYF. DNA of the CDR3: TGCGCCAGCAGCTTGGACGCCTACGAGCAGTACTTC. This chain connects TRBV5-1 to TRBJ2-7; D is unclear. V shed 0 bases and J shed 2 bases, with 3 bases lying between them. This CDR3 is 12 amino acids long. The germline gives CDR1 SGHRS, CDR2 YFSETQ.